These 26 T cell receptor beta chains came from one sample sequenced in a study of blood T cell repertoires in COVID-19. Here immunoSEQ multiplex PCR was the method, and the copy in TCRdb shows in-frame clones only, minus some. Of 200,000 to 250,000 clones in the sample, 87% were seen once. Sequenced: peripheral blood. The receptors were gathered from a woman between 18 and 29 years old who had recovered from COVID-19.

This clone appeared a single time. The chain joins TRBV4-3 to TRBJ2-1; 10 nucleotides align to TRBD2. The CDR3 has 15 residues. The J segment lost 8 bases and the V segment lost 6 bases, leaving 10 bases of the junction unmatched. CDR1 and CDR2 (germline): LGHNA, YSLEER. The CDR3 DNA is TGCGCCAGCAGTCAGGGACTAGCGTTTTTGGATGAGCAGTTCTTC. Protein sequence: CASSQGLAFLDEQFF.

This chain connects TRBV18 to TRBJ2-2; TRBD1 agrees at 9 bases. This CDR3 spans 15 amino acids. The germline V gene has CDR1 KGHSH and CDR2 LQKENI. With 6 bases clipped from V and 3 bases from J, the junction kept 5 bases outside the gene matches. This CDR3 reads CASSVGQGYTGELFF. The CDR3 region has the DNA TGTGCCAGCTCTGTTGGACAGGGGTACACCGGGGAGCTGTTTTTT.

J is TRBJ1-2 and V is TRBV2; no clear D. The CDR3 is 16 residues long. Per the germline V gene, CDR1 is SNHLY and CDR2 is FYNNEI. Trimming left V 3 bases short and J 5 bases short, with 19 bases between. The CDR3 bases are TGTGCCAGCAGTGAGGGTAGCAACCGAGCTTATTATGGCTACACCTTC. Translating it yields CASSEGSNRAYYGYTF. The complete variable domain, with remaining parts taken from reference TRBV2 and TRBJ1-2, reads EPEVTQTPSHQVTQMGQEVILRCVPISNHLYFYWYRQILGQKVEFLVSFYNNEISEKSEIFDDQFSVERPDGSNFTLKIRSTKLEDSAMYFCASSEGSNRAYYGYTFGSGTRLTVV.

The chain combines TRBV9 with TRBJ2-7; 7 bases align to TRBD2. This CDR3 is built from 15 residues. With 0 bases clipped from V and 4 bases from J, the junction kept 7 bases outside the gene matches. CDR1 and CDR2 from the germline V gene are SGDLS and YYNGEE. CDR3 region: CASSVGPGGLYEQYF. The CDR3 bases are TGTGCCAGCAGCGTAGGGCCGGGAGGTTTATACGAGCAGTACTTC.

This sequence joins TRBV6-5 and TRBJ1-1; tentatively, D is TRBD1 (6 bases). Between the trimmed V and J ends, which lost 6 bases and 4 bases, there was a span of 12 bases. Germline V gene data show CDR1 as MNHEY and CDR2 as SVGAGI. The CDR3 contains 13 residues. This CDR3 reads CASRAGVGTEAFF. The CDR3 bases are TGTGCCAGCAGGGCAGGGGTTGGCACTGAAGCTTTCTTT.

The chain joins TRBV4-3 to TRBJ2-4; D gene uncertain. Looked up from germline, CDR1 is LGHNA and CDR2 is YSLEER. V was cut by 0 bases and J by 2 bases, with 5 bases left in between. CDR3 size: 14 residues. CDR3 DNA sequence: TGCGCCAGCAGCCAAGACCTCCCCAAAAACATTCAGTACTTC. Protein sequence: CASSQDLPKNIQYF.

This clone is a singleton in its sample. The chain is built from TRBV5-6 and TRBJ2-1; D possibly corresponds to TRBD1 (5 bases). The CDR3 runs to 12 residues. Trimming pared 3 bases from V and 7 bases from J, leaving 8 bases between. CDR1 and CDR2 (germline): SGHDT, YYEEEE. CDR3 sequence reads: CASSWGANEQFF. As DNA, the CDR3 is TGTGCCAGCAGCTGGGGCGCGAATGAGCAGTTCTTC.

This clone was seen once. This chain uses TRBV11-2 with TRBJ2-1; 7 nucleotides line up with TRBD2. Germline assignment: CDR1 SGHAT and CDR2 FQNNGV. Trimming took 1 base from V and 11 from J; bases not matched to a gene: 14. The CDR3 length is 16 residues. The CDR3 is CASSLVIGGGPRQQFF. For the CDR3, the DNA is TGTGCCAGCAGCTTAGTGATCGGGGGAGGGCCCAGACAGCAGTTCTTC. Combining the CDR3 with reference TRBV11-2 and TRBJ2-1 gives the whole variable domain EAGVAQSPRYKIIEKRQSVAFWCNPISGHATLYWYQQILGQGPKLLIQFQNNGVVDDSQLPKDRFSAERLKGVDSTLKIQPAKLEDSAVYLCASSLVIGGGPRQQFFGPGTRLTVL.

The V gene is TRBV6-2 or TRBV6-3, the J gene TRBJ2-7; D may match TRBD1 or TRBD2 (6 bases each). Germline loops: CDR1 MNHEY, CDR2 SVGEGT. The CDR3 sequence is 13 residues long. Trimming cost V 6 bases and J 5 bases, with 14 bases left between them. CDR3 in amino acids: CASSGGQWDEQYF. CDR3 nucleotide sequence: TGTGCCAGCAGCGGGGGACAATGGGACGAGCAGTACTTC.

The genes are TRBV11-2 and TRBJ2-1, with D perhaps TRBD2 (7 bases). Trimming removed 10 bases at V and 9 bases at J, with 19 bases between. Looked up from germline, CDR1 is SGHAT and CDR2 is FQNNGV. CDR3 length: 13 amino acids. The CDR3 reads CATSGGLRGEQFF. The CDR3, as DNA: TGTGCCACTTCGGGGGGCCTGAGAGGTGAGCAGTTCTTC. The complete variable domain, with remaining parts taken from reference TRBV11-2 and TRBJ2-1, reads EAGVAQSPRYKIIEKRQSVAFWCNPISGHATLYWYQQILGQGPKLLIQFQNNGVVDDSQLPKDRFSAERLKGVDSTLKIQPAKLEDSAVYLCATSGGLRGEQFFGPGTRLTVL.

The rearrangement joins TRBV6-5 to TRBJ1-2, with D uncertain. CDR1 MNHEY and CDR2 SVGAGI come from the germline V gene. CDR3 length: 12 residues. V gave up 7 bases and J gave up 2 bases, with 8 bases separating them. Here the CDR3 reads CASTSPNYGYTF. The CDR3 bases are TGTGCCAGCACCTCCCCGAACTATGGCTACACCTTC.

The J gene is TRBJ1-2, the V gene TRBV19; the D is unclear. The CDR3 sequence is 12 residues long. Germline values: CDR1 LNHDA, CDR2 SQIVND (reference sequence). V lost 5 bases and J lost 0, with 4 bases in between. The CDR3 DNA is TGTGCCAGTAGTCTGTCTAACTATGGCTACACCTTC. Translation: CASSLSNYGYTF.

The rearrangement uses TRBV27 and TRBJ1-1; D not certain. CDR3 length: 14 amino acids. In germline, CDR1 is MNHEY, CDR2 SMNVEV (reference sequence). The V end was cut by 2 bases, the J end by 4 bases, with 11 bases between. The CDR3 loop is CASSLVQTGTEAFF. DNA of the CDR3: TGTGCCAGCAGTTTAGTTCAAACCGGCACTGAAGCTTTCTTT.

CDR3 DNA: TGTGCCAGCAGTTCTCGACTAACAGGGGGTGGGCAGCCCCAGCATTTT. Translated, it gives CASSSRLTGGGQPQHF. The chain recombines TRBV6-2 or TRBV6-3 with TRBJ1-5, with 8 bases fitting TRBD1. Germline trimming cut 4 bases from V and 7 bases from J; bases unmatched to any gene: 12. The CDR3 runs to 16 residues. The germline gives CDR1 MNHEY, CDR2 SVGEGT.

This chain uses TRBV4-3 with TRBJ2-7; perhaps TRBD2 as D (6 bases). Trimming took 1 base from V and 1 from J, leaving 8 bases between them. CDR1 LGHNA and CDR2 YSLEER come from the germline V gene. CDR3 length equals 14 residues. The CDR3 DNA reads TGCGCCAGCAGCCAAGTACGGGGGTCCTACGAGCAGTACTTC. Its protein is CASSQVRGSYEQYF.

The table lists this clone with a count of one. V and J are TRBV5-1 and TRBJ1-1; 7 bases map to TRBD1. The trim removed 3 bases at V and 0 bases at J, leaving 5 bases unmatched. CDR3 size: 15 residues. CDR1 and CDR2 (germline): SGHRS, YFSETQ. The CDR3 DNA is TGCGCCAGCAGCTCCTCCGGGACAGTGAACACTGAAGCTTTCTTT. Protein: CASSSSGTVNTEAFF.

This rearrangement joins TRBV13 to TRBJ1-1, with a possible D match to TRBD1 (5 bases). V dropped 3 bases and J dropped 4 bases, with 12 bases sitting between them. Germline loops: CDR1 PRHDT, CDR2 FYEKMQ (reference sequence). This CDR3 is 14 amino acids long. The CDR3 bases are TGTGCCAGCAGCTTGAGCCAAGGGGCCACTGAAGCTTTCTTT. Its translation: CASSLSQGATEAFF.

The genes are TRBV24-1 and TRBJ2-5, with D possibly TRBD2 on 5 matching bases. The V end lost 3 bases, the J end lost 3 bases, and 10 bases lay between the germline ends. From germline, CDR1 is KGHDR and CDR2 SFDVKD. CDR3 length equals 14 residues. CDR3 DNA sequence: TGTGCCACCAGTGATAGGAGCGGAGAAGAGACCCAGTACTTC. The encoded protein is CATSDRSGEETQYF.

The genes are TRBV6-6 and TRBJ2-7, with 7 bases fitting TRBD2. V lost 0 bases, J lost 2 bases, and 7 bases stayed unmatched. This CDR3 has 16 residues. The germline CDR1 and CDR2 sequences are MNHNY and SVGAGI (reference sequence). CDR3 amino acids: CASSYSRRESPYEQYF. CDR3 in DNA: TGTGCCAGCAGTTACTCGAGGCGGGAGTCTCCCTACGAGCAGTACTTC.

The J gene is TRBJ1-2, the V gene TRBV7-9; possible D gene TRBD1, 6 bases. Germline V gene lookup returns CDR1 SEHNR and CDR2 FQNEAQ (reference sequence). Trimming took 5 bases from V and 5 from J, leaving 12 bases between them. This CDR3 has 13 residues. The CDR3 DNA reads TGTGCCAGCAGCCCGGACAGAGGATATGGCTACACCTTC. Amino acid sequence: CASSPDRGYGYTF. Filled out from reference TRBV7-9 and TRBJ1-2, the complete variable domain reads DTGVSQNPRHKITKRGQNVTFRCDPISEHNRLYWYRQTLGQGPEFLTYFQNEAQLEKSRLLSDRFSAERPKGSFSTLEIQRTEQGDSAMYLCASSPDRGYGYTFGSGTRLTVV.

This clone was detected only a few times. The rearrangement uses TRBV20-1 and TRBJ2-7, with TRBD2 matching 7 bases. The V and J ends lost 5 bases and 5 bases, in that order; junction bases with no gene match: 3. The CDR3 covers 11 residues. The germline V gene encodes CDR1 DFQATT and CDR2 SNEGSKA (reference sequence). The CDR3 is CSAASGHEQYF. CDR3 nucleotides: TGCAGTGCTGCTAGCGGTCACGAGCAGTACTTC.

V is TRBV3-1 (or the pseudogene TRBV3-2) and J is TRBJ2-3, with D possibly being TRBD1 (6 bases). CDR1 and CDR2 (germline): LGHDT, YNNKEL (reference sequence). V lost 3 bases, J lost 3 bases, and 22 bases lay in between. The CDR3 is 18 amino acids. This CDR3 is CASSHLGIGGRTTDTQYF. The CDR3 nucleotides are TGTGCCAGCAGCCATTTGGGAATTGGGGGCCGGACGACAGATACGCAGTATTTT.

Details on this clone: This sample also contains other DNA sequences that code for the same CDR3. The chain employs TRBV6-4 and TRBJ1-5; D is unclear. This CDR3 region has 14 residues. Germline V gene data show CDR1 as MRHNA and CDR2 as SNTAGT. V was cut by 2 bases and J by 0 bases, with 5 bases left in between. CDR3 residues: CASSDSYSNQPQHF. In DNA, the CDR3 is TGTGCCAGCAGTGACAGCTATAGCAATCAGCCCCAGCATTTT.

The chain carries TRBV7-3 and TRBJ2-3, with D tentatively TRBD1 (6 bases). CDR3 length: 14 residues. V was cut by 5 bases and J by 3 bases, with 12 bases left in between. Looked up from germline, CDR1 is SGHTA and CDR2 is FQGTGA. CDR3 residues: CASSAGQTTDTQYF. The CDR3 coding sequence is TGTGCCAGCAGCGCTGGACAGACTACAGATACGCAGTATTTT.

The CDR3, as DNA: TGTGCCAGCAGCTTAAACCGCGGGAGAGTGAATGAGCAGTTCTTC. Translating gives CASSLNRGRVNEQFF. The chain joins TRBV7-2 to TRBJ2-1, with 7 bases aligning to TRBD2. Losses at the gene ends were 2 bases for V and 7 bases for J; bases not matched to a gene: 8. CDR1 and CDR2 from the germline V gene are SGHTA and FQGNSA. The CDR3 extends over 15 amino acids.

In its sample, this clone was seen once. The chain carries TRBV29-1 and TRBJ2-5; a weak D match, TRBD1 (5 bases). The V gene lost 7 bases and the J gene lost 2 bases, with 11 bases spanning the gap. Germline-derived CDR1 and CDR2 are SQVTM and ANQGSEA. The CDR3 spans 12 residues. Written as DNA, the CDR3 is TGCAGCGCCCGGACACAGCAAGAGACCCAGTACTTC. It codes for CSARTQQETQYF.